This TCR beta chain derives from a study of OX40 agonist ivuxolimab in advanced cancers. Background on the study: Earlier anti-PD-1, anti-PD-L1 or anti-CTLA-4 therapy was permitted; less than 50% had received some. Study conclusions and caveats: Expanded clones were, on average, more numerous among CD8+ T cells than CD4+.

CDR3 size: 18 residues. Germline V lookup: CDR1 SGHVS, CDR2 FQNEAQ. J was trimmed by 0 bases and V by 0 bases; bases with no gene match: 9. Profiling relied on immunoSEQ multiplex PCR, and the TCRdb table lists in-frame clones only, not all of them. Among 45,000 to 75,000 clones listed, roughly 77% were seen once. With respect to this clone: Its antigen remains unknown.

This chain links TRBV7-8 with TRBJ2-5; 8 nucleotides agree with TRBD2. The receptor comes from an adult with an advanced solid tumor such as melanoma, head and neck, liver or kidney cancer. The specimen was CD4+ or CD8+ T cells sorted from blood, collected in a trial of the OX40 agonist ivuxolimab. As DNA, the CDR3 is TGTGCCAGCAGCTTAGCGCCGTGGCAGCGGGGGTACCAAGAGACCCAGTACTTC. This gives the protein CASSLAPWQRGYQETQYF.